Shown below are 16 T cell receptor beta chains from a single sample sequenced in a study of T cells in Graves' hyperthyroidism and ophthalmopathy. The source material, RNA transcripts, was used to amplify TCR beta CDR3 regions. TCR CDR3 underwent first-round RT-PCR with the HTBI primer set. Each CDR3 protein is one row after TCRdb ran MiXCR on the multiplex PCR reads. The sample yields over 200,000 distinct CDR3 sequences, about 14% seen once. Input material: blood. Receptors were obtained from a woman between 40 and 55 years old with Graves' hyperthyroidism that later progressed to Graves' ophthalmopathy.

V usage is TRBV2 and J usage is TRBJ2-1; D might be TRBD1 (5 bases). Trimming pared 5 bases from V and 2 bases from J, leaving 13 bases between. The CDR3 extends over 15 amino acids. The germline CDR1 and CDR2 sequences are SNHLY and FYNNEI. CDR3 DNA: TGTGCCAGCAGTTCAGGGCGAAAGGCCTACAATGAGCAGTTCTTC. Translation gives CASSSGRKAYNEQFF.

The chain recombines TRBV10-1 with TRBJ2-3; D is unresolved. Germline lookup yields CDR1 WNHNN and CDR2 SYGVQD (reference sequence). The CDR3 contains 13 residues. V shed 0 bases and J shed 1 base, with 2 bases lying between them. This chain's CDR3 is CASSESGTDTQYF. CDR3 bases: TGCGCCAGCAGTGAGTCGGGCACAGATACGCAGTATTTT.

This clonotype was found a few times. V and J are TRBV4-1 and TRBJ2-7, with a tentative D call TRBD2 (6 bases). Between the trimmed V and J ends, which lost 2 bases and 3 bases, there was a span of 14 bases. Germline loops: CDR1 MGHRA, CDR2 YSYEKL. This CDR3 region has 15 residues. CDR3 region: CASSQPGTASYEQYF. Written as DNA, the CDR3 is TGCGCCAGCAGCCAACCCGGGACTGCCAGCTACGAGCAGTACTTC.

This clonotype came up many times. V usage is TRBV6-1 and J usage is TRBJ1-2; the match to TRBD1 covers 7 bases. CDR1 and CDR2 from the germline V gene are MNHNS and SASEGT. The CDR3 runs 15 residues. J gave up 2 bases and V 8 bases, and 11 bases lay outside the gene matches. The CDR3 coding sequence is TGTGCCAGCTTACGCCGACAGGGTGGAAACTATGGCTACACCTTC. Translated: CASLRRQGGNYGYTF.

This clonotype was seen repeatedly, ten times or more. The chain couples TRBV30 to TRBJ1-1; D is undetermined. V dropped 1 base and J dropped 3 bases, with 9 bases sitting between them. This CDR3 has 13 amino acids. CDR1 and CDR2 (germline): GTSNPN, SVGIG (reference sequence). The CDR3 loop is CAWSGSYYTEAFF. DNA of the CDR3: TGTGCCTGGAGTGGCAGTTACTACACTGAAGCTTTCTTT.

This clonotype was detected ten times or more. V gene TRBV12-3 or TRBV12-4 combines with J gene TRBJ2-1; 8 bases are shared with TRBD2. The V and J ends lost 7 bases and 3 bases, in that order; junction bases with no gene match: 8. The CDR3 runs 15 residues. The CDR3 DNA follows: TGTGCCAGCACCACCCCCACTAGCGGCTACAATGAGCAGTTCTTC. Translated, it gives CASTTPTSGYNEQFF.

This clonotype has at least ten counts. The V gene is TRBV5-1, the J gene TRBJ2-1; the match to TRBD2 covers 10 bases. The V segment lost 0 bases and the J segment 3 bases; nucleotides outside the gene matches: 18. Germline lookup yields CDR1 SGHRS and CDR2 YFSETQ. The CDR3 has 21 residues. In DNA form, the CDR3 reads TGCGCCAGCAGCTTGGAGTCTGGGCTAGCGGGAGTCACCCGATACTACAATGAGCAGTTCTTC. Its translation: CASSLESGLAGVTRYYNEQFF.

At least ten counts were recorded for this clonotype. V gene TRBV5-1 combines with J gene TRBJ2-7; a possible D gene is TRBD2 (6 bases). With 0 bases removed from V and 2 bases from J, the gap between germline ends came to 9 bases. This CDR3 spans 14 amino acids. The germline V gene encodes CDR1 SGHRS and CDR2 YFSETQ. CDR3 coding DNA: TGCGCCAGCAGCTTGGCGGGAGCAGCCTACGAGCAGTACTTC. It specifies CASSLAGAAYEQYF.

This clonotype showed up many times. The gene calls are TRBV2 and TRBJ1-5, with D unresolved. This CDR3 has 14 residues. Between the trimmed V and J ends, which lost 6 bases and 2 bases, there was a span of 11 bases. Germline V lookup: CDR1 SNHLY, CDR2 FYNNEI. The CDR3 reads CASSGPGGNQPQHF. CDR3 coding DNA: TGTGCCAGCAGCGGGCCAGGCGGCAATCAGCCCCAGCATTTT.

This clonotype was counted at least ten times. The chain has TRBV6-2 or TRBV6-3 and TRBJ1-6; 12 positions match TRBD1. CDR1 is MNHEY and CDR2 is SVGEGT in the germline V gene. The CDR3 has 18 amino acids. V lost 6 bases and J lost 3; bases outside the gene matches: 9. CDR3 amino acids: CASSSGTGGAVYNSPLHF. The CDR3 DNA follows: TGTGCCAGCAGCTCGGGGACAGGGGGCGCGGTCTATAATTCACCCCTCCACTTT.

The chain joins TRBV5-5 to TRBJ1-1; no firm D call. Germline assignment: CDR1 SGHKS and CDR2 YYEKEE (reference sequence). Trimming pared 4 bases from V and 4 bases from J, leaving 17 bases between. The CDR3 runs 15 residues. In nucleotides, the CDR3 is TGTGCCAGCAGCGGACCCCCGTCGGTCAGCACTGAAGCTTTCTTT. Amino acids: CASSGPPSVSTEAFF.

The V and J genes are TRBV4-1 and TRBJ1-5; D gene unclear. This CDR3 is 14 amino acids long. Trimming pared 1 base from V and 1 base from J, leaving 5 bases between. The germline gives CDR1 MGHRA, CDR2 YSYEKL. CDR3: CASSQVSSNQPQHF. CDR3 in DNA: TGCGCCAGCAGCCAAGTAAGCAGCAATCAGCCCCAGCATTTT.

This clonotype was seen at least ten times. The CDR3 bases are TGTGCCAGCAGTACGGACAGGGTGGGATCCTACGAGCAGTACTTC. Amino acid sequence: CASSTDRVGSYEQYF. The chain has TRBV27 and TRBJ2-7; 8 nucleotides align to TRBD1. From germline, CDR1 is MNHEY and CDR2 SMNVEV (reference sequence). CDR3 length: 15 residues. The V segment lost 5 bases and the J segment 1 base; nucleotides outside the gene matches: 7.

This clonotype was observed many times. The V and J genes are TRBV4-1 and TRBJ1-1; no reliable D call. Germline-derived CDR1 and CDR2 are MGHRA and YSYEKL. This CDR3 comprises 16 residues. The V end lost 0 bases, the J end lost 5 bases, and 16 bases lay between the germline ends. DNA for the CDR3: TGCGCCAGCAGCCAAGAGAGCCCCGGCCCGAGAACTGAAGCTTTCTTT. This codes for CASSQESPGPRTEAFF.

This clonotype was seen at least ten times. This chain connects TRBV20-1 to TRBJ1-1; tentatively, D is TRBD1 (6 bases). The germline gives CDR1 DFQATT, CDR2 SNEGSKA (reference sequence). This CDR3 comprises 14 residues. The CDR3 DNA sequence: TGCAGGGGAAAAGGGGGTATGGGCGGCACTGAAGCTTTCTTT. Translation: CRGKGGMGGTEAFF.

In its sample, this clonotype was seen a few times. The chain couples TRBV7-3 to TRBJ2-3, with a tentative D call TRBD2 (6 bases). Germline V gene sequence: CDR1 SGHTA, CDR2 FQGTGA. Trimming pared 4 bases from V and 5 bases from J, leaving 13 bases between. This CDR3 has 14 residues. The CDR3 spells CASSSKGLGDTQYF. CDR3 DNA sequence: TGTGCCAGCAGCTCTAAGGGACTCGGAGATACGCAGTATTTT.